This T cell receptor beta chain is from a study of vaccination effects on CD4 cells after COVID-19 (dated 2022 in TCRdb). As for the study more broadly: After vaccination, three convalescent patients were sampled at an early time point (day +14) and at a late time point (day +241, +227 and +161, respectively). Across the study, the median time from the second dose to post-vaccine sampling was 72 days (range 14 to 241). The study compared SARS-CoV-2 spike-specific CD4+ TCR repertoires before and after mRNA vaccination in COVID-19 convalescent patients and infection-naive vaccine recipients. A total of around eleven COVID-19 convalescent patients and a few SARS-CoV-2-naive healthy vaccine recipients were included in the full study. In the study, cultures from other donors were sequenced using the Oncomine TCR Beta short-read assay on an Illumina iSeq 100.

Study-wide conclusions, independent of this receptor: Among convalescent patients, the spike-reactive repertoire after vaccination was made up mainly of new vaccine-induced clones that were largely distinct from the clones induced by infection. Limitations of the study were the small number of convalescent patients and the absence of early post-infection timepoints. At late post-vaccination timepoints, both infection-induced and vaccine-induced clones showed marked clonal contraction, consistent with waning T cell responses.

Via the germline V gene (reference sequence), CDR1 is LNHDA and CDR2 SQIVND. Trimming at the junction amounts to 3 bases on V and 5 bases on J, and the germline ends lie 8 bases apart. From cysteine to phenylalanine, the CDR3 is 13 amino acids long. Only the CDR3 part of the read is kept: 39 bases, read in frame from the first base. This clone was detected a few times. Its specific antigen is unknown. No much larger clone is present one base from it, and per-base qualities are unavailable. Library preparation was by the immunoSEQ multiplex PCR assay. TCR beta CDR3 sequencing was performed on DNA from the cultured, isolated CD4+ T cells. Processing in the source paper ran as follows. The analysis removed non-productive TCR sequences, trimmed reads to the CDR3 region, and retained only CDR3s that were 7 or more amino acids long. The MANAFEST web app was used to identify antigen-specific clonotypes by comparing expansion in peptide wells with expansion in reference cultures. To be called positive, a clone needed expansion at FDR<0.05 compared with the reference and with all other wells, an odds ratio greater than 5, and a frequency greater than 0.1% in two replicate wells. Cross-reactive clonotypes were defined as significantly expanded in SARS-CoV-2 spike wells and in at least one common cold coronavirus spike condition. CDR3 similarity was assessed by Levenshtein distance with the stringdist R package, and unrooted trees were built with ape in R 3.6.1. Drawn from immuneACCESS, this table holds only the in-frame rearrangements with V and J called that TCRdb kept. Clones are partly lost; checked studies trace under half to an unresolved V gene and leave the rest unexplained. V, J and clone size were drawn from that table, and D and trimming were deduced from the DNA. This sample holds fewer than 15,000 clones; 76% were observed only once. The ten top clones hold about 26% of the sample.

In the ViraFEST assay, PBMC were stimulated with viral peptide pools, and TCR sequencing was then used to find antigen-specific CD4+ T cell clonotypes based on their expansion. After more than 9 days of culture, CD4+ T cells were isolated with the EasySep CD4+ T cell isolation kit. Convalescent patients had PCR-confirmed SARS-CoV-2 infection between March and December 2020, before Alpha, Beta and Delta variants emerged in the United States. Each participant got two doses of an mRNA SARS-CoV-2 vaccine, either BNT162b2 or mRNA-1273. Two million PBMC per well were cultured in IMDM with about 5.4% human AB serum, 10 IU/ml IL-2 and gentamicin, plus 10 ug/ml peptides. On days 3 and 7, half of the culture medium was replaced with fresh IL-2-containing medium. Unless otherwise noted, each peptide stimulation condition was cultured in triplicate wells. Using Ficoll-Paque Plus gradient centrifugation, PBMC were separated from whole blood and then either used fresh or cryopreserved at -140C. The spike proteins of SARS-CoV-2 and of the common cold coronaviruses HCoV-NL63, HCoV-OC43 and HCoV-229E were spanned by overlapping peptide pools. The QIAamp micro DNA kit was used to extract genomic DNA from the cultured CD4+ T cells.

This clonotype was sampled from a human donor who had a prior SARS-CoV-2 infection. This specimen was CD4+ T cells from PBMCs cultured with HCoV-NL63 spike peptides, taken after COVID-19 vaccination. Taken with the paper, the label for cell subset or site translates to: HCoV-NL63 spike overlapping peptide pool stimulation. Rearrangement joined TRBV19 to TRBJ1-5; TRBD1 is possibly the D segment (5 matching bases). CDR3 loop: CASSMGRDQPQHF. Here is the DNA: TGTGCCAGTAGTATGGGCAGGGATCAGCCCCAGCATTTT.